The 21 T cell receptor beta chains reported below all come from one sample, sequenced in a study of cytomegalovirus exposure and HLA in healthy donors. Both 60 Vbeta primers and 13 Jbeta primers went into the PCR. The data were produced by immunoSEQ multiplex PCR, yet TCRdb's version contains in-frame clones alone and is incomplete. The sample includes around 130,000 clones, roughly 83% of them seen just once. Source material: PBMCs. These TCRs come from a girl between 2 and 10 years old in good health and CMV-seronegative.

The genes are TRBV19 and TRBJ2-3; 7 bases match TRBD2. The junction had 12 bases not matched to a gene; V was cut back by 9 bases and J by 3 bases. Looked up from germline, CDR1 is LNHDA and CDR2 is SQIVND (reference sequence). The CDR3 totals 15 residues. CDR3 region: CASKSQASGTDTQYF. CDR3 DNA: TGTGCCAGCAAATCTCAGGCTAGCGGTACAGATACGCAGTATTTT.

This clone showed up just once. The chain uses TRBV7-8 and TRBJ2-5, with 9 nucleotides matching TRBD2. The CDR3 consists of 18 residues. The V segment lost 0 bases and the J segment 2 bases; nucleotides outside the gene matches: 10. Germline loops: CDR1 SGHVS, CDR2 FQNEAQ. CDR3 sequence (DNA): TGTGCCAGCAGCTTAGCCGGGGGAATGGCGGGAGGGCAAGAGACCCAGTACTTC. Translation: CASSLAGGMAGGQETQYF.

CDR3 nucleotide sequence: TGTGCCAGCAGCCTCGGACTAGCGGGGTACAATGAGCAGTTCTTC. Protein sequence: CASSLGLAGYNEQFF. The J gene is TRBJ2-1, the V gene TRBV7-2; 12 bases align to TRBD2. V was clipped by 5 bases and J by 4 bases; unmatched bases: 3. This CDR3 is built from 15 residues. The germline V gene has CDR1 SGHTA and CDR2 FQGNSA.

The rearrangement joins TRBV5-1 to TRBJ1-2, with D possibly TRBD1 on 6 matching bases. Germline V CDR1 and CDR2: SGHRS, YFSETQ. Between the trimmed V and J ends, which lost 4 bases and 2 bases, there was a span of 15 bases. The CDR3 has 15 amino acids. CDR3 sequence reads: CASSPEGVNNYGYTF. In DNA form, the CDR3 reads TGCGCCAGCAGCCCCGAGGGGGTAAACAACTATGGCTACACCTTC.

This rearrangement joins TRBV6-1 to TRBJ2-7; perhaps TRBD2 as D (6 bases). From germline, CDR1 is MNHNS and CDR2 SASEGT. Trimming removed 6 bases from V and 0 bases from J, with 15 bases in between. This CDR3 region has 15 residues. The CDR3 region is CASSGSWGVSYEQYF. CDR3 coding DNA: TGTGCCAGCAGCGGAAGCTGGGGGGTCTCCTACGAGCAGTACTTC.

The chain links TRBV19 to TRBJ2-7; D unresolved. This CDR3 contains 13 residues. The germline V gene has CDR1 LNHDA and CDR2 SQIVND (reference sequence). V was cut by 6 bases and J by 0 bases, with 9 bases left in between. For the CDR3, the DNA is TGTGCCAGTAGGTCCTGGGCCTCCTACGAGCAGTACTTC. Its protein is CASRSWASYEQYF.

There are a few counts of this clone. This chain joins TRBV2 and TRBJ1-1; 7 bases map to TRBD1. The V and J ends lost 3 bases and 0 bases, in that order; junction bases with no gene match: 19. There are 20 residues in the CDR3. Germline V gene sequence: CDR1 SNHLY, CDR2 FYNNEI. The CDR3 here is CASSDRDDGTAALVNTEAFF. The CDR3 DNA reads TGTGCCAGCAGTGACAGGGATGATGGGACAGCGGCTTTGGTGAACACTGAAGCTTTCTTT.

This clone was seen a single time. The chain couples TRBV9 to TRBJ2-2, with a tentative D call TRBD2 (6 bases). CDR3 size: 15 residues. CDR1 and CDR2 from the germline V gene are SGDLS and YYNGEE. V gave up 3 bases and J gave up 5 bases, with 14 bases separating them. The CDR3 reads CASSETGVRTGELFF. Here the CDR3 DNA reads TGTGCCAGCAGCGAGACGGGAGTTCGTACCGGGGAGCTGTTTTTT.

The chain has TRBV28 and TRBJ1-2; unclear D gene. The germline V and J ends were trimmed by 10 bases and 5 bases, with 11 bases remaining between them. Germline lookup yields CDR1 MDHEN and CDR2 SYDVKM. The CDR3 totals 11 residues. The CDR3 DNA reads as TGTGCCATCCTGCGGGAGTATGGCTACACCTTC. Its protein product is CAILREYGYTF.

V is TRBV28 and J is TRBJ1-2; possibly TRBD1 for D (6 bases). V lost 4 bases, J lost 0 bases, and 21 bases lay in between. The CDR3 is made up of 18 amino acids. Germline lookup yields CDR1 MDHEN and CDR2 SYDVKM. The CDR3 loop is CASSSPRYGTSTNYGYTF. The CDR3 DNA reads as TGTGCCAGCAGTTCTCCTCGGTACGGGACATCGACTAACTATGGCTACACCTTC.

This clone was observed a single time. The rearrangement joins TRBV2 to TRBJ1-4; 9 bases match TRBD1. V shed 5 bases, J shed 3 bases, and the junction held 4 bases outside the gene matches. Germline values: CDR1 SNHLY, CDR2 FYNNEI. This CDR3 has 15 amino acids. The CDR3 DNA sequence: TGTGCCAGCAGTACGGACAGGGGAGCTAATGAAAAACTGTTTTTT. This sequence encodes CASSTDRGANEKLFF.

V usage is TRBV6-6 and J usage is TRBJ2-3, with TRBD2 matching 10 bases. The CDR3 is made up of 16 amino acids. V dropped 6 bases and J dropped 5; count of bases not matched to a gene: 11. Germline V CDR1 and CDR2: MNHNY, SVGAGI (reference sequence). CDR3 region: CASSISGRAVLDTQYF. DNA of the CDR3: TGTGCCAGCAGCATAAGCGGGAGGGCCGTTTTAGATACGCAGTATTTT.

The CDR3 here is CASSPQEGGAHETQYF. In DNA, the CDR3 is TGTGCCAGCAGCCCCCAAGAAGGGGGAGCCCATGAGACCCAGTACTTC. This chain uses TRBV9 with TRBJ2-5; perhaps TRBD1 as D (6 bases). V was trimmed by 4 bases and J by 5 bases, leaving 21 bases between them. This CDR3 is 16 amino acids long. Germline lookup yields CDR1 SGDLS and CDR2 YYNGEE.

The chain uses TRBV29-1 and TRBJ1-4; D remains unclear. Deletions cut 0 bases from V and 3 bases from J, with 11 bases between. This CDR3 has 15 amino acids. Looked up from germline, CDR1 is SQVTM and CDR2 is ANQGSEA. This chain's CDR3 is CSVEDTRLPNEKLFF. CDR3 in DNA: TGCAGCGTTGAAGATACTAGACTGCCTAATGAAAAACTGTTTTTT. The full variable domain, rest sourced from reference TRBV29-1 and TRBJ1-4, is SAVISQKPSRDICQRGTSLTIQCQVDSQVTMMFWYRQQPGQSLTLIATANQGSEATYESGFVIDKFPISRPNLTFSTLTVSNMSPEDSSIYLCSVEDTRLPNEKLFFGSGTQLSVL.

CDR3 bases: TGTGCCAGCAGCCAAGAATGGGCGACGACGAGCACAGATACGCAGTATTTT. Its translation: CASSQEWATTSTDTQYF. V gene TRBV14 combines with J gene TRBJ2-3, with unresolved D. V was trimmed by 0 bases and J by 0 bases, leaving 13 bases between them. The CDR3 is made up of 17 amino acids. The germline CDR1 and CDR2 sequences are SGHDN and FVKESK.

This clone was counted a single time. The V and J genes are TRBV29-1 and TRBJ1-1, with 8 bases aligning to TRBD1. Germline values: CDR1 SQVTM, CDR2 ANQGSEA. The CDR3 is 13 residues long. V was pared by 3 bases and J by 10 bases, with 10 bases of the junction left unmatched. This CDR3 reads CSVDTAGGRRAFF. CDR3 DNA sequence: TGCAGCGTTGATACGGCAGGGGGCAGGCGAGCTTTCTTT.

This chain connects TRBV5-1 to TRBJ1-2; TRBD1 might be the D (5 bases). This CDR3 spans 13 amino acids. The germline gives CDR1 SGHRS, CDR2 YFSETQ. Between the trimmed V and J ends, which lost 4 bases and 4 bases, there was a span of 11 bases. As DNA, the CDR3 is TGCGCCAGCAGCCAAGGGGTGGCCTATGGCTACACCTTC. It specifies CASSQGVAYGYTF. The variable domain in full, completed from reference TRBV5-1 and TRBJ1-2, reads KAGVTQTPRYLIKTRGQQVTLSCSPISGHRSVSWYQQTPGQGLQFLFEYFSETQRNKGNFPGRFSGRQFSNSRSEMNVSTLELGDSALYLCASSQGVAYGYTFGSGTRLTVV.

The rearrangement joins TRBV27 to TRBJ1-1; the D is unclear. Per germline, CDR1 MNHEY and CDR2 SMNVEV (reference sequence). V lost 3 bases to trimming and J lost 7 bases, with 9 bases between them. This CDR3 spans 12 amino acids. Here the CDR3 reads CASSLTGNEAFF. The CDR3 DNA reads TGTGCCAGCAGTTTGACGGGGAATGAAGCTTTCTTT.

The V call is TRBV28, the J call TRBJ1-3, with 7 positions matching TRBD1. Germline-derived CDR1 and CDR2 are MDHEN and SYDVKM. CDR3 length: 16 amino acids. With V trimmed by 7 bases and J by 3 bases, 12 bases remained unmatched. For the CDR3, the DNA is TGTGCCAGCACCCCCCCAAGGGGGCGCGGTGGAAACACCATATATTTT. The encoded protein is CASTPPRGRGGNTIYF.

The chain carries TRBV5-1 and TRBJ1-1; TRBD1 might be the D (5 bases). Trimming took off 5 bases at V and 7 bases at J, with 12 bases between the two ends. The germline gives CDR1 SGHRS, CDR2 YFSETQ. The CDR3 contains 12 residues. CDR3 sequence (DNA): TGCGCCAGCAGTTACGACAGTAGTGAAGCTTTCTTT. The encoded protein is CASSYDSSEAFF.

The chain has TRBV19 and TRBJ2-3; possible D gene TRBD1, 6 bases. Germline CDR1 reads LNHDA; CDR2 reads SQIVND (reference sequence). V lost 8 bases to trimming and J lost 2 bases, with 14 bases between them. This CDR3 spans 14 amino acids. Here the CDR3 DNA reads TGTGCCAGTGAACCCGAGGGACACACAGATACGCAGTATTTT. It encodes CASEPEGHTDTQYF.